The 32 T cell receptor beta chains below were found in one sample sequenced in a study of T cell responses to AZD1222 COVID-19 vaccine. The assay was immunoSEQ multiplex PCR, and TCRdb's table has in-frame clones only and misses some. In the table there are about 88,000 clones, roughly 89% of which are singletons. The sequences come from peripheral blood, collected on day 0 of AZD1222 vaccination. The receptors stem from an adult in good health.

The V call is TRBV3-1 (or the pseudogene TRBV3-2), the J call TRBJ1-3, with D unclear. V dropped 0 bases and J dropped 4 bases, with 7 bases sitting between them. This CDR3 contains 14 residues. Germline lookup yields CDR1 LGHDT and CDR2 YNNKEL (reference sequence). CDR3 nucleotides: TGTGCCAGCAGCCAAGATGATGGGGGAAACACCATATATTTT. It is translated as CASSQDDGGNTIYF.

The chain uses TRBV11-1 and TRBJ2-1; 8 bases are shared with TRBD1. Germline CDR1 and CDR2: SGHAT and FQDESV (reference sequence). V was pared by 3 bases and J by 3 bases, with 4 bases of the junction left unmatched. CDR3 length: 15 amino acids. CDR3 nucleotides: TGTGCCAGCAGCTTGCAGGGGGCAAACTACAATGAGCAGTTCTTC. This gives the protein CASSLQGANYNEQFF. The whole variable domain, filled in from reference TRBV11-1 and TRBJ2-1, reads EAEVAQSPRYKITEKSQAVAFWCDPISGHATLYWYRQILGQGPELLVQFQDESVVDDSQLPKDRFSAERLKGVDSTLKIQPAELGDSAMYLCASSLQGANYNEQFFGPGTRLTVL.

V and J are TRBV6-1 and TRBJ1-6, with no clear D. Deletions cut 2 bases from V and 7 bases from J, with 18 bases between. This CDR3 contains 17 residues. Germline V gives CDR1 MNHNS, CDR2 SASEGT. CDR3 DNA: TGTGCCAGCAGTGAAAACCTGAGACGGCTGCGGAATTCACCCCTCCACTTT. Translation gives CASSENLRRLRNSPLHF.

This clone appeared once. This chain joins TRBV5-1 and TRBJ2-2, with D uncertain. V was trimmed by 2 bases and J by 8 bases, leaving 7 bases between them. Germline V gene lookup returns CDR1 SGHRS and CDR2 YFSETQ. The CDR3 is 12 amino acids. The CDR3 reads CASSFNMGELFF. CDR3 sequence (DNA): TGCGCCAGCAGCTTTAACATGGGGGAGCTGTTTTTT.

The chain combines TRBV5-6 with TRBJ1-1; tentative D call: TRBD1 (5 bases). The CDR3 sequence is 13 residues long. The germline V gene encodes CDR1 SGHDT and CDR2 YYEEEE. V was pared by 4 bases and J by 3 bases, with 10 bases between. The chain's CDR3 is CASSLDRYTEAFF. Written as DNA, the CDR3 is TGTGCCAGCAGCCTCGACAGATACACTGAAGCTTTCTTT.

The rearrangement joins TRBV27 to TRBJ1-5; D gene ambiguous. This CDR3 is 14 amino acids long. Germline V lookup: CDR1 MNHEY, CDR2 SMNVEV (reference sequence). V dropped 3 bases and J dropped 6 bases, with 12 bases sitting between them. The CDR3 spells CASSLRRETQPQHF. Here the CDR3 DNA reads TGTGCCAGCAGTTTGAGGAGGGAAACTCAGCCCCAGCATTTT.

This chain connects TRBV19 to TRBJ2-2; tentative D call: TRBD2 (5 bases). CDR3 length: 15 amino acids. V lost 7 bases and J 2 bases, leaving 14 bases between the germline ends. From germline, CDR1 is LNHDA and CDR2 SQIVND (reference sequence). CDR3 sequence reads: CASTLGLINTGELFF. Here the CDR3 DNA reads TGTGCCAGTACCCTCGGACTTATAAACACCGGGGAGCTGTTTTTT.

The chain has TRBV4-1 and TRBJ2-1; maybe TRBD2 (5 bases). Trimming shortened V by 3 bases and J by 6 bases, and 18 bases separated the two germline ends. There are 16 residues in the CDR3. Germline assignment: CDR1 MGHRA and CDR2 YSYEKL. The chain's CDR3 is CASSQMDLIVTNEQFF. The CDR3 DNA sequence: TGCGCCAGCAGCCAGATGGACTTGATAGTCACCAATGAGCAGTTCTTC.

This rearrangement joins TRBV7-3 to TRBJ1-1, with TRBD1 matching 7 bases. The V gene end was trimmed by 5 bases and the J gene end by 4 bases; junction bases not matched to a gene: 7. This CDR3 is 14 amino acids long. In germline, CDR1 is SGHTA, CDR2 FQGTGA. The CDR3 is CASSRQGGPTEAFF. The CDR3 DNA sequence: TGTGCCAGCAGCCGACAGGGCGGCCCCACTGAAGCTTTCTTT.

The chain carries TRBV12-3 or TRBV12-4 and TRBJ2-7; the D gene is possibly TRBD1 (6 bases). This CDR3 has 12 residues. V was clipped by 7 bases and J by 7 bases, with 14 bases between them. The CDR3 nucleotides are TGTGCCAGCAAACTAACACAGGGTGAGCAGTACTTC. This sequence encodes CASKLTQGEQYF.

The rearrangement uses TRBV5-1 and TRBJ2-7, with a weak D call TRBD1 (6 bases). V was clipped by 4 bases and J by 3 bases, with 17 bases between them. Germline lookup yields CDR1 SGHRS and CDR2 YFSETQ. CDR3 length equals 15 residues. The DNA for the CDR3 is TGCGCCAGCAGCAACGGGACAAGCCGTCTCTACGAGCAGTACTTC. Its protein product is CASSNGTSRLYEQYF.

This clone was recorded at least ten times. The same CDR3 is also encoded by other DNA sequences in this sample. The chain combines TRBV23-1 with TRBJ1-2, with D uncertain. TRBV23-1 falls under the ORF class, with uncertain function. Trimming stripped 2 bases from V and 4 bases from J, with 17 bases between. The CDR3 runs 16 residues. This chain's CDR3 is CASSQEGLEWGYGYTF. The CDR3 DNA is TGCGCCAGCAGTCAAGAAGGCCTCGAATGGGGCTATGGCTACACCTTC.

This clone was detected once. This chain links TRBV29-1 with TRBJ1-2; D is possibly TRBD1 (5 bases). There are 14 residues in the CDR3. Trimming shortened V by 5 bases and J by 0 bases, and 13 bases separated the two germline ends. The germline V gene has CDR1 SQVTM and CDR2 ANQGSEA. CDR3 residues: CSVPESTANYGYTF. CDR3 in DNA: TGCAGCGTTCCGGAGTCGACAGCTAACTATGGCTACACCTTC.

This sequence joins TRBV13 and TRBJ2-7; 12 bases align to TRBD1. V shed 8 bases and J 5 bases; nucleotides not matched to a gene: 7. The CDR3 sequence is 14 residues long. Germline V gene data show CDR1 as PRHDT and CDR2 as FYEKMQ (reference sequence). CDR3 coding DNA: TGTGCCAGCGCCACCGGGACAGGGGGCGACGAGCAGTACTTC. Translated, it gives CASATGTGGDEQYF.

The J gene is TRBJ2-5, the V gene TRBV6-5; D unclear. V gave up 2 bases and J gave up 4 bases, with 2 bases separating them. This CDR3 spans 11 amino acids. Germline-derived CDR1 and CDR2 are MNHEY and SVGAGI. CDR3 sequence reads: CASSYGETQYF. The CDR3 DNA reads TGTGCCAGCAGTTACGGAGAGACCCAGTACTTC.

The chain employs TRBV6-4 and TRBJ1-2; D perhaps matches TRBD1 (6 bases). The CDR3 runs 18 residues. The germline V gene encodes CDR1 MRHNA and CDR2 SNTAGT. The V gene lost 3 bases and the J gene lost 0 bases, with 20 bases spanning the gap. The CDR3 here is CASSDFGTPGLSNYGYTF. The CDR3, as DNA: TGTGCCAGCAGTGATTTCGGGACACCCGGTCTCTCTAACTATGGCTACACCTTC.

J is TRBJ2-7 and V is TRBV7-9; 8 bases line up with TRBD1. The CDR3 covers 15 residues. The V and J ends lost 1 base and 0 bases, in that order; junction bases with no gene match: 2. From germline, CDR1 is SEHNR and CDR2 FQNEAQ (reference sequence). CDR3 loop: CASSLGTGSSYEQYF. The CDR3 DNA is TGTGCCAGCAGCTTAGGGACAGGGAGCTCCTACGAGCAGTACTTC. Variable domain in full (rest from reference TRBV7-9 and TRBJ2-7): DTGVSQNPRHKITKRGQNVTFRCDPISEHNRLYWYRQTLGQGPEFLTYFQNEAQLEKSRLLSDRFSAERPKGSFSTLEIQRTEQGDSAMYLCASSLGTGSSYEQYFGPGTRLTVT.

CDR3 in DNA: TGTGCCAGCAGTGAAGGTCTTCACTACGAGCAGTACTTC. This encodes CASSEGLHYEQYF. The gene calls are TRBV2 and TRBJ2-7; D is unclear. This CDR3 is 13 amino acids long. The V end was cut by 1 base, the J end by 3 bases, with 7 bases between. In germline, CDR1 is SNHLY, CDR2 FYNNEI.

This sequence joins TRBV30 and TRBJ2-7; a possible D gene is TRBD1 (6 bases). From germline, CDR1 is GTSNPN and CDR2 SVGIG (reference sequence). With 2 bases removed from V and 4 bases from J, the gap between germline ends came to 12 bases. This CDR3 comprises 13 residues. CDR3 sequence: CAWSPTGFYEQYF. The DNA for the CDR3 is TGTGCCTGGAGTCCTACAGGGTTTTACGAGCAGTACTTC.

This clone has a single count. The chain is built from TRBV9 and TRBJ2-7; no reliable D call. Germline V lookup: CDR1 SGDLS, CDR2 YYNGEE. V lost 4 bases and J 2 bases, leaving 13 bases between the germline ends. CDR3 length: 14 amino acids. The CDR3 is CASSPHGVPYEQYF. Here the CDR3 DNA reads TGTGCCAGCAGCCCCCATGGAGTCCCCTACGAGCAGTACTTC.

The gene calls are TRBV4-2 and TRBJ1-1; a weak D match, TRBD1 (6 bases). Deletions cut 4 bases from V and 7 bases from J, with 19 bases between. Germline CDR1 is LGHNA and CDR2 is YNFKEQ. CDR3 length equals 15 residues. The CDR3 region is CASSPRGGATNEAFF. In DNA, the CDR3 is TGTGCCAGCAGCCCCCGTGGGGGGGCGACCAATGAAGCTTTCTTT.

The table lists this clone with a count of one. The same CDR3 can be traced to other DNA sequences in this sample. The rearrangement joins TRBV7-3 to TRBJ2-2; TRBD2 aligns across 8 bases. Germline CDR1 and CDR2: SGHTA and FQGTGA. V lost 2 bases and J lost 4; bases outside the gene matches: 0. The length of the CDR3 is 14 residues. The CDR3 here is CASSLAGGTGELFF. CDR3 in DNA: TGTGCCAGCAGCTTAGCGGGGGGCACCGGGGAGCTGTTTTTT.

The chain joins TRBV5-6 to TRBJ2-3, with no clear D. Trimming took 1 base from V and 3 from J, leaving 9 bases between them. This CDR3 contains 14 residues. Looked up from germline, CDR1 is SGHDT and CDR2 is YYEEEE. The CDR3 DNA reads TGTGCCAGCAGCTTGAGAAGTGGTACAGATACGCAGTATTTT. Translation gives CASSLRSGTDTQYF. The full variable domain, completed using reference TRBV5-6 and TRBJ2-3, is DAGVTQSPTHLIKTRGQQVTLRCSPKSGHDTVSWYQQALGQGPQFIFQYYEEEERQRGNFPDRFSGHQFPNYSSELNVNALLLGDSALYLCASSLRSGTDTQYFGPGTRLTVL.

The chain employs TRBV19 and TRBJ1-1; the D is unclear. The CDR3 length is 18 residues. The V gene lost 5 bases and the J gene lost 3 bases, with 25 bases spanning the gap. Germline V gene lookup returns CDR1 LNHDA and CDR2 SQIVND (reference sequence). CDR3 coding DNA: TGTGCCAGTAGTGCTCTGGTCCCCACGAGCAGCCTTGACACTGAAGCTTTCTTT. It codes for CASSALVPTSSLDTEAFF.

This rearrangement joins TRBV6-5 to TRBJ1-1; unclear D gene. This CDR3 is built from 13 residues. Germline V gene data show CDR1 as MNHEY and CDR2 as SVGAGI. V was trimmed by 2 bases and J by 1 base, leaving 5 bases between them. The CDR3 spells CASSYNENTEAFF. The CDR3 DNA sequence: TGTGCCAGCAGTTACAATGAGAACACTGAAGCTTTCTTT.

The CDR3 nucleotides are TGTGCCAGTAGTACCTACAGGGTAGCTGAAGCTTTCTTT. Protein: CASSTYRVAEAFF. V gene TRBV19 combines with J gene TRBJ1-1; perhaps TRBD1 as D (6 bases). V was pared by 4 bases and J by 6 bases, with 12 bases between. Germline V CDR1 and CDR2: LNHDA, SQIVND (reference sequence). The CDR3 loop spans 13 amino acids.

This clone was observed a single time. The chain joins TRBV5-5 to TRBJ2-5; possible D gene TRBD2, 6 bases. The germline CDR1 and CDR2 sequences are SGHKS and YYEKEE (reference sequence). The CDR3 loop spans 14 amino acids. V lost 2 bases, J lost 1 base, and 9 bases lay in between. Here the CDR3 DNA reads TGTGCCAGCAGCTTCGGCGGGATCCAAGAGACCCAGTACTTC. This translates into CASSFGGIQETQYF. The full variable domain, completed using reference TRBV5-5 and TRBJ2-5, is DAGVTQSPTHLIKTRGQQVTLRCSPISGHKSVSWYQQVLGQGPQFIFQYYEKEERGRGNFPDRFSARQFPNYSSELNVNALLLGDSALYLCASSFGGIQETQYFGPGTRLLVL.

This clone was found once. V is TRBV28 and J is TRBJ2-7; 10 nucleotides line up with TRBD2. The CDR3 spans 16 residues. V shed 2 bases and J 1 base; nucleotides not matched to a gene: 5. CDR1 is MDHEN, CDR2 SYDVKM, per germline. CDR3 protein: CASSLRGTSDSYEQYF. The CDR3 DNA is TGTGCCAGCAGTTTACGGGGGACTAGCGATTCCTACGAGCAGTACTTC.

The J gene is TRBJ1-1, the V gene TRBV11-2; D remains ambiguous. V dropped 0 bases and J dropped 7 bases, with 9 bases sitting between them. This CDR3 contains 13 residues. Germline values: CDR1 SGHAT, CDR2 FQNNGV. This CDR3 reads CASSLDRLSEAFF. The CDR3 nucleotides read TGTGCCAGCAGCTTAGATCGGTTAAGTGAAGCTTTCTTT. The full variable domain, completed using reference TRBV11-2 and TRBJ1-1, is EAGVAQSPRYKIIEKRQSVAFWCNPISGHATLYWYQQILGQGPKLLIQFQNNGVVDDSQLPKDRFSAERLKGVDSTLKIQPAKLEDSAVYLCASSLDRLSEAFFGQGTRLTVV.

J is TRBJ1-4 and V is TRBV12-3 or TRBV12-4, with D unresolved. V gave up 1 base and J gave up 8 bases, with 5 bases separating them. This CDR3 spans 12 amino acids. The CDR3, as DNA: TGTGCCAGCAGTTTAGGTAGGGAAAAACTGTTTTTT. The encoded protein is CASSLGREKLFF.

V gene TRBV13 combines with J gene TRBJ2-7, with 8 bases fitting TRBD2. V lost 2 bases to trimming and J lost 3 bases; unmatched junction nucleotides: 3. Germline values: CDR1 PRHDT, CDR2 FYEKMQ (reference sequence). The CDR3 runs 14 residues. The CDR3 sequence is CASSLKRENYEQYF. The CDR3 nucleotides read TGTGCCAGCAGCTTAAAGCGGGAGAACTACGAGCAGTACTTC.

V is TRBV5-4 and J is TRBJ1-6, with D possibly being TRBD1 (6 bases). This CDR3 is built from 14 residues. Germline values: CDR1 SGHNT, CDR2 YYREEE (reference sequence). Deletions cut 0 bases from V and 6 bases from J, with 7 bases between. The CDR3 here is CASSLEQGNSPLHF. The CDR3 coding sequence is TGTGCCAGCAGCTTGGAACAGGGTAATTCACCCCTCCACTTT.